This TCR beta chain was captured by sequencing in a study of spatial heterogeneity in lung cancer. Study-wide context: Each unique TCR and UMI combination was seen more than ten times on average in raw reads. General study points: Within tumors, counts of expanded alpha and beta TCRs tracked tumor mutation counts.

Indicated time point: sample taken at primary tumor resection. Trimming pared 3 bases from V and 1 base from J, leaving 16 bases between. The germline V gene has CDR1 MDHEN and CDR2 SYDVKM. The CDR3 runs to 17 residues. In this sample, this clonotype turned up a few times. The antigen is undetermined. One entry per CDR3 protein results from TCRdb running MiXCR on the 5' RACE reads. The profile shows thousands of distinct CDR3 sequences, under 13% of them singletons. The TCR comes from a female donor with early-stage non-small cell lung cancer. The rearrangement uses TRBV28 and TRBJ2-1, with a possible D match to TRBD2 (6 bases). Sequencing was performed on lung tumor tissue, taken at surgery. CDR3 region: CASSFLAGLISYNEQFF. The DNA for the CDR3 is TGTGCCAGCAGTTTTTTGGCGGGGCTGATTTCCTACAATGAGCAGTTCTTC.